This TCR beta chain was observed in a study of shared clonotypes between healthy human individuals. The naive CD8 fraction comprised CD45RO-negative cells positively selected for CCR7 and excluded terminally differentiated effector memory CD45RA+ cells. Clones were sequenced by immunoSEQ multiplex PCR, and TCRdb holds only the in-frame ones, with some missing. The table shows 1.5 million to 2.5 million clones, with about 94% occurring only once. Study-wide points: Limitation of the genetic and exposure-history diversity represented came from the few donors.

V dropped 6 bases and J dropped 2; count of bases not matched to a gene: 5. This CDR3 has 15 residues. CDR1 MNHEY and CDR2 SMNVEV come from the germline V gene (reference sequence). With respect to this clone: What it recognizes is unknown. This sample also contains other DNA sequences that code for the same CDR3.

The receptor was derived from a man younger than 35 in good health. What was sequenced was naive CD8+ T cells sorted from blood. V gene TRBV27 combines with J gene TRBJ2-3; 10 bases agree with TRBD1. Here the CDR3 DNA reads TGTGCCAGCAGCCCCGGGACAGGGGTCACAGATACGCAGTATTTT. Translation: CASSPGTGVTDTQYF.